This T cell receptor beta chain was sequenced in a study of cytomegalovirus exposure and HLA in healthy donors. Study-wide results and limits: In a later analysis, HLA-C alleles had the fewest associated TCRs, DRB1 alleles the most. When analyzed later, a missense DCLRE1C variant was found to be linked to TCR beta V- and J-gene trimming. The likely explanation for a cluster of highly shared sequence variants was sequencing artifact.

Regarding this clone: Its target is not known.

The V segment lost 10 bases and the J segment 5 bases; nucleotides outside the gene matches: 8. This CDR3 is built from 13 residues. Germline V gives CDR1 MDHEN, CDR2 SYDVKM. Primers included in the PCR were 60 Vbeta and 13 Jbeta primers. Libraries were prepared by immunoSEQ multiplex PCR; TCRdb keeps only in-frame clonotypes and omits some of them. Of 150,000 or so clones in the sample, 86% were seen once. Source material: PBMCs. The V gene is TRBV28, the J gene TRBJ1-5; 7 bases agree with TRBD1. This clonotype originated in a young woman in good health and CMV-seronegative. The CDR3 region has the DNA TGTGCCATCTTAGGGGGCCCCGATCAGCCCCAGCATTTT. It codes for CAILGGPDQPQHF.